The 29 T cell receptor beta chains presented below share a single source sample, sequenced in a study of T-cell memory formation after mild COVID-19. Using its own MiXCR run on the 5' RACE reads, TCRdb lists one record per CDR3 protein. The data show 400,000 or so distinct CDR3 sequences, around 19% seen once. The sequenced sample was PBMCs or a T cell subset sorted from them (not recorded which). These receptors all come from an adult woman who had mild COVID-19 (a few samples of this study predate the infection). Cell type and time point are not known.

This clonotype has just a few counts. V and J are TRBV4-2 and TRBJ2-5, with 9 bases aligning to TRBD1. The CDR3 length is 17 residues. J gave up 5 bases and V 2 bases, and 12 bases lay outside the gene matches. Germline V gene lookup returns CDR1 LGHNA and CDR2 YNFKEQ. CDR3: CASSQLGLQGAVETQYF. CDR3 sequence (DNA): TGTGCCAGCAGCCAACTGGGGCTACAGGGGGCGGTCGAGACCCAGTACTTC.

The CDR3 DNA reads as TGCGCCAGCAGTTATTCCGGGACTAGCGGGGGGGCGAACACCGGGGAGCTGTTTTTT. Translating gives CASSYSGTSGGANTGELFF. V and J are TRBV4-1 and TRBJ2-2; 16 nucleotides align to TRBD2. The CDR3 runs 19 residues. The V gene's germline CDR1 is MGHRA and CDR2 YSYEKL. The J segment lost 0 bases and the V segment lost 6 bases, leaving 7 bases of the junction unmatched.

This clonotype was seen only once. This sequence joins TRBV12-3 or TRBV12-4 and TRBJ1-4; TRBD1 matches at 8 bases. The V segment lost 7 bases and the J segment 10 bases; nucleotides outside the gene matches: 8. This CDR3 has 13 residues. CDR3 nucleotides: TGTGCCAGCACCTCGGACAGGGTCCGAAAACTGTTTTTT. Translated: CASTSDRVRKLFF.

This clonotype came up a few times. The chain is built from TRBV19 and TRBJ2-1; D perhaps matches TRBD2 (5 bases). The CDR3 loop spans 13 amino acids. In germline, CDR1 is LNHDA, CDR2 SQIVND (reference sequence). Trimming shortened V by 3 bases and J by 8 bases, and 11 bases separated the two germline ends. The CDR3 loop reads CASSMRVEDEQFF. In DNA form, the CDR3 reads TGTGCCAGTAGTATGAGGGTGGAGGATGAGCAGTTCTTC. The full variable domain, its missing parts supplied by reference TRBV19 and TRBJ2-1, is DGGITQSPKYLFRKEGQNVTLSCEQNLNHDAMYWYRQDPGQGLRLIYYSQIVNDFQKGDIAEGYSVSREKKESFPLTVTSAQKNPTAFYLCASSMRVEDEQFFGPGTRLTVL.

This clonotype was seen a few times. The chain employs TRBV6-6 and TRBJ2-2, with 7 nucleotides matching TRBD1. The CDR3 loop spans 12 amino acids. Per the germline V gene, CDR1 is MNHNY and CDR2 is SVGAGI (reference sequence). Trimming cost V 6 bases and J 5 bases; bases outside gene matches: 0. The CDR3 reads CASRQGTGELFF. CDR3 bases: TGTGCCAGCAGACAGGGGACCGGGGAGCTGTTTTTT.

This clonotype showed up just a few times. The DNA for the CDR3 is TGTGCCAGCAGTTACTCGACAGGGAGGAGATCCGGGGAGCTGTTTTTT. Residues: CASSYSTGRRSGELFF. The V call is TRBV6-6, the J call TRBJ2-2; D is possibly TRBD1 (7 bases). Germline-derived CDR1 and CDR2 are MNHNY and SVGAGI (reference sequence). This CDR3 has 16 amino acids. Trimming left V 0 bases short and J 6 bases short, with 14 bases between.

CDR3 coding DNA: TGCAGCGCCACCCCAGGGGGCTCCTACAATGAGCAGTTCTTC. Protein: CSATPGGSYNEQFF. The rearrangement joins TRBV29-1 to TRBJ2-1; 7 positions match TRBD1. The CDR3 contains 14 residues. Unmatched junction bases numbered 6, after V lost 7 bases and J lost 0 bases. CDR1 and CDR2 from the germline V gene are SQVTM and ANQGSEA.

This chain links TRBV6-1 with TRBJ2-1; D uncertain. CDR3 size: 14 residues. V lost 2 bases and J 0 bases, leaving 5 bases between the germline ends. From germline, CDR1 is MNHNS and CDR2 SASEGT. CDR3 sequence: CASSEKGSYNEQFF. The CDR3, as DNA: TGTGCCAGCAGTGAAAAAGGCTCCTACAATGAGCAGTTCTTC.

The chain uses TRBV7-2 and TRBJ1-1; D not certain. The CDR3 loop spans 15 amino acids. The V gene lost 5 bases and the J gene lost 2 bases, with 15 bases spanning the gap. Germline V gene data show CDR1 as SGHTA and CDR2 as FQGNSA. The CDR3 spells CASSVNTAPNTEAFF. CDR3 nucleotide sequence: TGTGCCAGCAGCGTCAACACAGCACCCAACACTGAAGCTTTCTTT. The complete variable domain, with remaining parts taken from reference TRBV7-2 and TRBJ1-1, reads GAGVSQSPSNKVTEKGKDVELRCDPISGHTALYWYRQSLGQGLEFLIYFQGNSAPDKSGLPSDRFSAERTGGSVSTLTIQRTQQEDSAVYLCASSVNTAPNTEAFFGQGTRLTVV.

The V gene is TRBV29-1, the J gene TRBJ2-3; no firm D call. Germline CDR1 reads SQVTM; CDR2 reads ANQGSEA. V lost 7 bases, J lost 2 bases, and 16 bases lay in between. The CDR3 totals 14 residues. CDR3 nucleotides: TGCAGCGGTTCAGGTCAACCAGACACAGATACGCAGTATTTT. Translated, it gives CSGSGQPDTDTQYF.

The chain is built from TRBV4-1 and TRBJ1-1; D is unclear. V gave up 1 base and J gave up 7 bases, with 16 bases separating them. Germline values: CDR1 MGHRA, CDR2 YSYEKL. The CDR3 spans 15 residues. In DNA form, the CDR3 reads TGCGCCAGCAGCCAAGGGCTAATCGGTCGGGGTGAAGCTTTCTTT. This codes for CASSQGLIGRGEAFF.

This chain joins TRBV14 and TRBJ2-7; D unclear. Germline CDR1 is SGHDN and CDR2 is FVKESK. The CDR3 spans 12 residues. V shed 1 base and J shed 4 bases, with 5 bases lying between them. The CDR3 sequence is CASSQVGYEQYF. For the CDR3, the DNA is TGTGCCAGCAGCCAAGTGGGGTACGAGCAGTACTTC.

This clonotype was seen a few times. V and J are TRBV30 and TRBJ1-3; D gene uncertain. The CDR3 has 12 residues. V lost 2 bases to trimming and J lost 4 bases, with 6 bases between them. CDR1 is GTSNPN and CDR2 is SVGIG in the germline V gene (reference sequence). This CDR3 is CAWSRQGNTIYF. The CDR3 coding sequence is TGTGCCTGGAGTAGGCAGGGAAACACCATATATTTT.

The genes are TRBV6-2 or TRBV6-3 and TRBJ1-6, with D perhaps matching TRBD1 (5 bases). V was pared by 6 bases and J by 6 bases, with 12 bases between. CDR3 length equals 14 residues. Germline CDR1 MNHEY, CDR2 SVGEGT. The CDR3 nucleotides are TGTGCCAGCAGGACCCAGGGTAGTAATTCACCCCTCCACTTT. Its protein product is CASRTQGSNSPLHF.

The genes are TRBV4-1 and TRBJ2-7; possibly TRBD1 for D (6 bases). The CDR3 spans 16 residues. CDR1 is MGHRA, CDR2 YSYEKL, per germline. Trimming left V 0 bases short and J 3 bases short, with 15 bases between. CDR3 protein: CASSQEEVVRGYEQYF. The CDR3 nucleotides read TGCGCCAGCAGCCAAGAAGAAGTCGTCAGGGGCTACGAGCAGTACTTC.

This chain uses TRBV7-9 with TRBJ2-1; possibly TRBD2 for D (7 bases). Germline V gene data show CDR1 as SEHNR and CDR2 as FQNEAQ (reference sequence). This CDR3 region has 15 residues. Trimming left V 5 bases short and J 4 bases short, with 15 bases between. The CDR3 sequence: CASSLMGGGYNEQFF. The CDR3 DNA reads TGTGCCAGCAGCCTCATGGGAGGGGGTTACAATGAGCAGTTCTTC.

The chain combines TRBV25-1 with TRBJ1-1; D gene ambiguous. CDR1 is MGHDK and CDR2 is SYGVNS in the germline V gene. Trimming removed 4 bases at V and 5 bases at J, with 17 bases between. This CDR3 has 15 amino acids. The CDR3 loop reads CASSVLSSTATEAFF. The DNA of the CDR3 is TGTGCCAGCAGTGTTCTCAGTAGCACAGCGACTGAAGCTTTCTTT.

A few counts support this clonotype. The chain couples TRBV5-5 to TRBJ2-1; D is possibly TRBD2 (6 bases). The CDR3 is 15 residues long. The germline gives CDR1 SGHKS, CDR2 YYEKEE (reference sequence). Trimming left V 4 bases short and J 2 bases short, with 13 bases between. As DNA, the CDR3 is TGTGCCAGCAGCCCTAGCGTGTCCGCCTACAATGAGCAGTTCTTC. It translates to CASSPSVSAYNEQFF.

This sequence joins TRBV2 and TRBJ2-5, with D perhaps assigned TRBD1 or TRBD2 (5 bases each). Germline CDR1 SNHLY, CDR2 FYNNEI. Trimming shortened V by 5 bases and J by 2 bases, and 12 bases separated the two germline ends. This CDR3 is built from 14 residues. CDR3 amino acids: CASSPPGPQETQYF. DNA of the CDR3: TGTGCCAGCAGTCCCCCGGGACCGCAAGAGACCCAGTACTTC.

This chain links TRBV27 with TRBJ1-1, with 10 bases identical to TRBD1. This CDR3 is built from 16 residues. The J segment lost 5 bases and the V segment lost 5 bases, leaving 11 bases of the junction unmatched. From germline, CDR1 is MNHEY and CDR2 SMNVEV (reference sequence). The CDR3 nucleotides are TGTGCCAGCAGTCCCCTCACCCCGGGACAGGGGACTGAAGCTTTCTTT. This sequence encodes CASSPLTPGQGTEAFF.

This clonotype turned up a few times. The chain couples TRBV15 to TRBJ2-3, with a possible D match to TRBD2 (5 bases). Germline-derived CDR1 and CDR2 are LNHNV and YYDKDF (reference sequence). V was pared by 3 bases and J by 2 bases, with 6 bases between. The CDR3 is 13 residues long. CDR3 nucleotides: TGTGCCACCAGCAGCGGGGACACAGATACGCAGTATTTT. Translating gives CATSSGDTDTQYF. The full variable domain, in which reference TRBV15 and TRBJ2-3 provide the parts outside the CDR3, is DAMVIQNPRYQVTQFGKPVTLSCSQTLNHNVMYWYQQKSSQAPKLLFHYYDKDFNNEADTPDNFQSRRPNTSFCFLDIRSPGLGDTAMYLCATSSGDTDTQYFGPGTRLTVL.

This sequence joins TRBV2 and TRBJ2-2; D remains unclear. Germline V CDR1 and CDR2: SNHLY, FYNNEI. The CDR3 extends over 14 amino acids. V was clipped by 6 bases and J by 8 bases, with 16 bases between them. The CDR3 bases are TGTGCCAGCAGCTTTGCCCAGGTAGTTGGGGAGCTGTTTTTT. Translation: CASSFAQVVGELFF.

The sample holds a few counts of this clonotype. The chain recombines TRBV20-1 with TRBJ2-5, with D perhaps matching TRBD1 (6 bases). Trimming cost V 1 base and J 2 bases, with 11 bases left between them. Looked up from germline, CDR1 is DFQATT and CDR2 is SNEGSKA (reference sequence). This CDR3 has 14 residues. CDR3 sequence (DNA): TGCAGTGCTAGAGTCCCAGGGGCACAAGAGACCCAGTACTTC. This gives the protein CSARVPGAQETQYF.

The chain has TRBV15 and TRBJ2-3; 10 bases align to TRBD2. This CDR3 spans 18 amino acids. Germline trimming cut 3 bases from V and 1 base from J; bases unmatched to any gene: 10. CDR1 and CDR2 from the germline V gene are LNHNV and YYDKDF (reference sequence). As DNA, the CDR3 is TGTGCCACCAGCAGTCGTCCCCTAGCGGGAGATCGCACAGATACGCAGTATTTT. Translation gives CATSSRPLAGDRTDTQYF.

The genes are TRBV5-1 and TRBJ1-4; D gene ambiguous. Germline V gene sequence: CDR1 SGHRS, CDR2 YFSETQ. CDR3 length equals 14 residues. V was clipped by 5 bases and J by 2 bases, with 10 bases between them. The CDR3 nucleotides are TGCGCCAGCAGTCAGTACACTACTAATGAAAAACTGTTTTTT. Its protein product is CASSQYTTNEKLFF.

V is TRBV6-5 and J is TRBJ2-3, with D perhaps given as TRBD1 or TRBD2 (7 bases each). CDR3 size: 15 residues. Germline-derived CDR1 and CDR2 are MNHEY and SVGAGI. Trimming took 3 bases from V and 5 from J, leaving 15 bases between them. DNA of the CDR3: TGTGCCAGCAGTTATCGCAGCGGGACAGTAGATACGCAGTATTTT. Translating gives CASSYRSGTVDTQYF.

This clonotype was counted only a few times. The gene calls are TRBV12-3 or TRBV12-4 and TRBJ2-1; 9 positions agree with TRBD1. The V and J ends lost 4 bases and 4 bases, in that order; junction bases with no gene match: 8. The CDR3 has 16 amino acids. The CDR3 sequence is CASSSRTGGAYNEQFF. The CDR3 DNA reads TGTGCCAGCAGTTCTCGCACAGGGGGCGCTTACAATGAGCAGTTCTTC.

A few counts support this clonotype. CDR3 protein: CASSPGAGLAEAFF. The DNA of the CDR3 is TGTGCCAGCAGCCCCGGGGCGGGGCTGGCTGAAGCTTTCTTT. This rearrangement joins TRBV7-9 to TRBJ1-1, with a tentative D call TRBD1 (5 bases). The CDR3 spans 14 residues. Germline assignment: CDR1 SEHNR and CDR2 FQNEAQ (reference sequence). Trimming took 5 bases from V and 6 from J, leaving 16 bases between them. Using reference TRBV7-9 and TRBJ1-1 for the parts outside the CDR3, the full variable domain is DTGVSQNPRHKITKRGQNVTFRCDPISEHNRLYWYRQTLGQGPEFLTYFQNEAQLEKSRLLSDRFSAERPKGSFSTLEIQRTEQGDSAMYLCASSPGAGLAEAFFGQGTRLTVV.

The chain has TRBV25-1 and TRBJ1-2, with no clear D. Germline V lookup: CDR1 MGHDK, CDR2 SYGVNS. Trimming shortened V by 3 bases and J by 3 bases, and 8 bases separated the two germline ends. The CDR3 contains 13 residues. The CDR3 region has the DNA TGTGCCAGCAGTGAGGAGGCGGACTATGGCTACACCTTC. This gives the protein CASSEEADYGYTF.